This entry lists 13 T cell receptor beta chains sequenced from one sample in a study of beta chain features in type 1 diabetes. All of the isolated RNA was reverse transcribed, so expressed TCRB transcripts were sequenced. TCRdb's table, derived via immunoSEQ multiplex PCR, lists solely in-frame clones and lacks some. Of 600,000 to 750,000 clones listed, 12% are singletons. Notes on the study in general: Moderately but significantly shorter TCRB CDR3s were found in Type 1 diabetes patients in all four CD4+ subsets.

For these receptors, no antigen is known. The sample consisted of naive CD4+ T cells from blood. These receptors originate from a young man with type 1 diabetes.

The rearrangement links TRBV28 to TRBJ1-2; D is uncertain. The CDR3 has 11 residues. Germline lookup yields CDR1 MDHEN and CDR2 SYDVKM. Trimming shortened V by 6 bases and J by 8 bases, and 10 bases separated the two germline ends. The CDR3 protein is CASRPKWGYTF. CDR3 coding DNA: TGTGCCAGCAGGCCCAAGTGGGGCTACACCTTC.

This clone was detected a few times. The CDR3 spells CSGTGTGNEKLFF. The DNA of the CDR3 is TGCAGTGGCACCGGGACAGGAAATGAAAAACTGTTTTTT. The genes are TRBV29-1 and TRBJ1-4; TRBD1 matches at 8 bases. Germline values: CDR1 SQVTM, CDR2 ANQGSEA. This CDR3 has 13 residues.

This clone has a handful of counts. For the CDR3, the DNA is TGCGCCAGCAGCACGCTCTACGAGCAGTACTTC. Translated: CASSTLYEQYF. The chain couples TRBV5-1 to TRBJ2-7; no reliable D call. The germline CDR1 and CDR2 sequences are SGHRS and YFSETQ. Trimming removed 4 bases at V and 3 bases at J, with 5 bases between. The CDR3 length is 11 residues.

J is TRBJ1-4 and V is TRBV2; possible D gene TRBD1, 5 bases. The CDR3 consists of 13 residues. V was cut by 9 bases and J by 4 bases, with 12 bases left in between. Per germline, CDR1 SNHLY and CDR2 FYNNEI. CDR3 nucleotides: TGTGCCAGTCTGGGGCTGGTTAATGAAAAACTGTTTTTT. Its translation is CASLGLVNEKLFF.

The chain uses TRBV5-1 and TRBJ1-4, with D maybe TRBD1 (6 bases). Germline CDR1 reads SGHRS; CDR2 reads YFSETQ. Trimming removed 0 bases at V and 8 bases at J, with 14 bases between. This CDR3 has 15 amino acids. CDR3 sequence reads: CASSLDTQGGEKLFF. The CDR3 coding sequence is TGCGCCAGCAGCTTGGATACACAGGGAGGCGAAAAACTGTTTTTT. The complete variable domain, with remaining parts taken from reference TRBV5-1 and TRBJ1-4, reads KAGVTQTPRYLIKTRGQQVTLSCSPISGHRSVSWYQQTPGQGLQFLFEYFSETQRNKGNFPGRFSGRQFSNSRSEMNVSTLELGDSALYLCASSLDTQGGEKLFFGSGTQLSVL.

CDR3 residues: CASSLAEGSTDTQYF. The CDR3 nucleotides read TGTGCCAGCAGCTTAGCGGAGGGTAGCACAGATACGCAGTATTTT. This chain connects TRBV7-9 to TRBJ2-3, with D maybe TRBD2 (6 bases). CDR3 size: 15 residues. The germline gives CDR1 SEHNR, CDR2 FQNEAQ (reference sequence). V lost 0 bases and J lost 0, with 7 bases in between.

The chain joins TRBV5-1 to TRBJ1-1; D is ambiguous. From germline, CDR1 is SGHRS and CDR2 YFSETQ. V lost 5 bases, J lost 3 bases, and 11 bases lay in between. The CDR3 runs 13 residues. DNA for the CDR3: TGCGCCAGCAGTTCACAGTTAGACACTGAAGCTTTCTTT. It codes for CASSSQLDTEAFF.

V usage is TRBV7-6 and J usage is TRBJ2-5, with a weak D call TRBD1 (5 bases). The germline gives CDR1 SGHVS, CDR2 FNYEAQ. V lost 1 base and J 1 base, leaving 7 bases between the germline ends. CDR3 length: 14 residues. This CDR3 reads CASSLGTTQETQYF. CDR3 nucleotides: TGTGCCAGCAGCTTAGGGACAACCCAAGAGACCCAGTACTTC.

The chain has TRBV6-5 and TRBJ1-4, with 7 bases identical to TRBD1. Trimming took 6 bases from V and 5 from J; bases not matched to a gene: 6. Germline CDR1 reads MNHEY; CDR2 reads SVGAGI. The CDR3 runs to 14 residues. Here the CDR3 DNA reads TGTGCCAGCAGACCGGGACAGACAAATGAAAAACTGTTTTTT. Amino acids: CASRPGQTNEKLFF.

This clone was seen a few times. In DNA, the CDR3 is TGTGCCAGCAGTCGGGGCGGGGCAGGTGGGAATGAGCAGTTCTTC. As protein: CASSRGGAGGNEQFF. The chain recombines TRBV25-1 with TRBJ2-1; TRBD2 is a possible D gene (6 bases). Germline-derived CDR1 and CDR2 are MGHDK and SYGVNS. Trimming took 5 bases from V and 7 from J, leaving 18 bases between them. The CDR3 is 15 amino acids.

The genes are TRBV28 and TRBJ2-3, with 7 bases lining up with TRBD2. Looked up from germline, CDR1 is MDHEN and CDR2 is SYDVKM. This CDR3 has 14 amino acids. V lost 7 bases to trimming and J lost 2 bases; unmatched junction nucleotides: 6. CDR3 sequence reads: CASTMGGTTDTQYF. In nucleotides, the CDR3 is TGTGCCAGCACCATGGGAGGGACCACAGATACGCAGTATTTT.

This clone has only a few counts. The chain combines TRBV6-1 with TRBJ2-1, with 11 bases lining up with TRBD1. Losses at the gene ends were 0 bases for V and 9 bases for J; bases not matched to a gene: 7. CDR3 length: 16 amino acids. Per germline, CDR1 MNHNS and CDR2 SASEGT. The CDR3 loop is CASSEASGTGGVEQFF. The CDR3 region has the DNA TGTGCCAGCAGTGAAGCCTCCGGGACAGGGGGAGTTGAGCAGTTCTTC.

The chain employs TRBV10-3 and TRBJ2-5, with 9 bases identical to TRBD2. The length of the CDR3 is 13 residues. The germline V gene encodes CDR1 ENHRY and CDR2 SYGVKD. V was clipped by 7 bases and J by 0 bases; unmatched bases: 0. CDR3 protein: CAITSGDQETQYF. As DNA, the CDR3 is TGTGCCATCACTAGCGGGGACCAAGAGACCCAGTACTTC.